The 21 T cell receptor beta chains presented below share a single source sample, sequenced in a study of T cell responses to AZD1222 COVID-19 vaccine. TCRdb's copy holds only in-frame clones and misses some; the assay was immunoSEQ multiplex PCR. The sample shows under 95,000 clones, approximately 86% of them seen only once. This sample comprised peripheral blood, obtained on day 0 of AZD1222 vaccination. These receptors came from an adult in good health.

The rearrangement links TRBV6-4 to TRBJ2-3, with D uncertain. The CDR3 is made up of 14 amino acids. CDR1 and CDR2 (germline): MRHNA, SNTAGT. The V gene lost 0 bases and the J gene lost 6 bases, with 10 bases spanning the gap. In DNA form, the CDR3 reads TGTGCCAGCAGTGACTCAGGGTTCGCGGATACGCAGTATTTT. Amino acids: CASSDSGFADTQYF.

In DNA, the CDR3 is TGTGCCAGCAGTTTGAGGCAGGGGGGCACAGACTACACCTTC. This sequence encodes CASSLRQGGTDYTF. The genes are TRBV28 and TRBJ1-2; TRBD1 aligns across 7 bases. Trimming cost V 3 bases and J 10 bases; bases outside gene matches: 11. The CDR3 consists of 14 residues. Germline V lookup: CDR1 MDHEN, CDR2 SYDVKM.

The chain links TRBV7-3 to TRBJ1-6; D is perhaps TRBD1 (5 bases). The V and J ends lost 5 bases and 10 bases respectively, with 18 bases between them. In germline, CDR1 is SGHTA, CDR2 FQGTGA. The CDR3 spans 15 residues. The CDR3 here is CASSPGTGSGSPLHF. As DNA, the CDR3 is TGTGCCAGCAGCCCAGGGACCGGTTCAGGGTCACCCCTCCACTTT.

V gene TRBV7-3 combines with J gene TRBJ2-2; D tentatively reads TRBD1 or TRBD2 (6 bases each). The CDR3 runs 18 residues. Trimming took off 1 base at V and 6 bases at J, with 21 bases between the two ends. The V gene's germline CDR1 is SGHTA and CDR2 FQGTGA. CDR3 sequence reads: CASSLIGSGGGSSGELFF. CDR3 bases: TGTGCCAGCAGCTTAATTGGTAGCGGAGGGGGTAGCTCCGGGGAGCTGTTTTTT.

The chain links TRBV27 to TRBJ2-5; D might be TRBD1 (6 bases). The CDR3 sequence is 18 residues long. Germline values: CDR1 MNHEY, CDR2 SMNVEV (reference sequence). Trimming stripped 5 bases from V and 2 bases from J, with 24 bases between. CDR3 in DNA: TGTGCCAGCAGTCCGACGACCAGGGGACCGCCTTTTCAAGAGACCCAGTACTTC. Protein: CASSPTTRGPPFQETQYF.

CDR3 sequence: CASSLGGLAGASVGELFF. CDR3 in DNA: TGTGCCAGCAGCTTAGGGGGATTAGCGGGAGCCAGCGTCGGGGAGCTGTTTTTT. The chain couples TRBV11-3 to TRBJ2-2, with 9 bases fitting TRBD2. The CDR3 totals 18 residues. In germline, CDR1 is SGHNT, CDR2 YENEEA. Trimming took 1 base from V and 7 from J; bases not matched to a gene: 13.

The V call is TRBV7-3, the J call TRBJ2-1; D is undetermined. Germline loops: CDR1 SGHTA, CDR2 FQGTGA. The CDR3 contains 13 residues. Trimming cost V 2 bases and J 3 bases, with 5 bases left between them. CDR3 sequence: CASSLQVYNEQFF. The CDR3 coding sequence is TGTGCCAGCAGCTTACAGGTCTACAATGAGCAGTTCTTC.

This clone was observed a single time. The CDR3 DNA sequence: TGCAGCGCTAAGCAGGGAGGGGATCAGCCCCAGCATTTT. Amino acid sequence: CSAKQGGDQPQHF. This chain uses TRBV29-1 with TRBJ1-5, with a weak D call TRBD1 (5 bases). The CDR3 has 13 amino acids. The germline V and J ends were trimmed by 7 bases and 5 bases, with 15 bases remaining between them. Germline loops: CDR1 SQVTM, CDR2 ANQGSEA.

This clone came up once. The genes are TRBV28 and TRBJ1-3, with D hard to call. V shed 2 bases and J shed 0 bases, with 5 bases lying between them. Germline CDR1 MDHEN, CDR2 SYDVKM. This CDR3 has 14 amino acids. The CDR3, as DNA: TGTGCCAGCAGTTTAACGAGCTCTGGAAACACCATATATTTT. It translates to CASSLTSSGNTIYF.

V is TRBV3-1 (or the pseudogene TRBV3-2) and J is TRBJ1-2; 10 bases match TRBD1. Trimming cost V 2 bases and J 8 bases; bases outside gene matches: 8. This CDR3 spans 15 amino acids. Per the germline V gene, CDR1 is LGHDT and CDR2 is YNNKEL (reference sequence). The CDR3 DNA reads TGTGCCAGCAGCCAAATTGGGACAGGGGTTCTCGGCTACACCTTC. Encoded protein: CASSQIGTGVLGYTF.

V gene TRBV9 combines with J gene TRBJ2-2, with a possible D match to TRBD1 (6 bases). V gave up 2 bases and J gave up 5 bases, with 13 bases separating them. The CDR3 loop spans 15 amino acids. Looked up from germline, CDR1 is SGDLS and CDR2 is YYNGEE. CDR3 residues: CASSVRTDWTGELFF. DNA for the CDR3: TGTGCCAGCAGCGTGCGGACAGATTGGACCGGGGAGCTGTTTTTT. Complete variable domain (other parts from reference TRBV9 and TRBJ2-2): DSGVTQTPKHLITATGQRVTLRCSPRSGDLSVYWYQQSLDQGLQFLIQYYNGEERAKGNILERFSAQQFPDLHSELNLSSLELGDSALYFCASSVRTDWTGELFFGEGSRLTVL.

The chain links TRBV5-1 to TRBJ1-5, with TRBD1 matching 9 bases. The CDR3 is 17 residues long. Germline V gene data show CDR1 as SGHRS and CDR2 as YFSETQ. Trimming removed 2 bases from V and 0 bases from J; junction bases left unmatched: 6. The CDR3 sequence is CASSFGTGPYSNQPQHF. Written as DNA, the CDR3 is TGCGCCAGCAGCTTCGGGACAGGGCCATATAGCAATCAGCCCCAGCATTTT.

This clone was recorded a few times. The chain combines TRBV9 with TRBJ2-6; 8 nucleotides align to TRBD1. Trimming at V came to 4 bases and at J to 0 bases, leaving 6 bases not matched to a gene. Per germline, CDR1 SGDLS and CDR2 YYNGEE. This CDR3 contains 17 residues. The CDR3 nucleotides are TGTGCCAGCAGCCCGACAGGGGCTACCTCTGGGGCCAACGTCCTGACTTTC. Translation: CASSPTGATSGANVLTF.

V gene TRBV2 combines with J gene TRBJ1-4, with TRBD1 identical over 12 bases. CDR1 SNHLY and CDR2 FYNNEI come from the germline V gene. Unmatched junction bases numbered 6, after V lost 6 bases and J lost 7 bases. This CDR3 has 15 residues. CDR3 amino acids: CASSAGTGGREKLFF. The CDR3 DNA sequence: TGTGCCAGCAGCGCCGGGACAGGGGGCCGTGAAAAACTGTTTTTT.

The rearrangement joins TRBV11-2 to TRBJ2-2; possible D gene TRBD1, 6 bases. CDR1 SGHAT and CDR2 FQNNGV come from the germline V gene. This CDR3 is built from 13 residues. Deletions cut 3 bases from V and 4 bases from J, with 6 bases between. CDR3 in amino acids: CASSLGATGELFF. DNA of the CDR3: TGTGCCAGCAGCTTGGGGGCCACCGGGGAGCTGTTTTTT.

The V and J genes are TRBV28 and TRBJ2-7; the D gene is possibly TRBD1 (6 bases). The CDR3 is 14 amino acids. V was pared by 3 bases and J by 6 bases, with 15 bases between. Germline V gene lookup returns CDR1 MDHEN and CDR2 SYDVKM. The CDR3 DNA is TGTGCCAGCAGTTTTACTCGTCAGGGGAGCGAGCAGTACTTC. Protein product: CASSFTRQGSEQYF.

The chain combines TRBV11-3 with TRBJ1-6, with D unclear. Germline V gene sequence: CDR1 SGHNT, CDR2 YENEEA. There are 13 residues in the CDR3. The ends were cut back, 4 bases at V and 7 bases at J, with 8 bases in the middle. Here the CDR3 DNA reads TGTGCCAGCAGCTCAACTTCCAATTCACCCCTCCACTTT. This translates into CASSSTSNSPLHF.

The CDR3 loop reads CASSLVQGNGYTF. CDR3 DNA sequence: TGCGCCAGCAGCTTGGTTCAGGGCAATGGCTACACCTTC. The chain joins TRBV5-1 to TRBJ1-2; D is possibly TRBD1 (5 bases). CDR1 and CDR2 from the germline V gene are SGHRS and YFSETQ. The V end was cut by 0 bases, the J end by 6 bases, with 9 bases between. CDR3 size: 13 residues.

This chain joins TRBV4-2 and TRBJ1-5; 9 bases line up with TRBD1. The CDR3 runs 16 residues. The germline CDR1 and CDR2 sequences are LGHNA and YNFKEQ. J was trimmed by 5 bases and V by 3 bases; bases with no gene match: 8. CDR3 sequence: CASSQGGQGGYQPQHF. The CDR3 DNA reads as TGTGCCAGCAGCCAGGGGGGACAGGGTGGATATCAGCCCCAGCATTTT.

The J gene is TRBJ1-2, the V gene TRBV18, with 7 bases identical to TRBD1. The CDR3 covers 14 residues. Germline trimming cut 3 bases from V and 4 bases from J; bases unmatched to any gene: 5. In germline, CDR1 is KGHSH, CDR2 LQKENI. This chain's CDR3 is CASSPQGEAYGYTF. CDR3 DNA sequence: TGTGCCAGCTCACCGCAGGGGGAGGCCTATGGCTACACCTTC.

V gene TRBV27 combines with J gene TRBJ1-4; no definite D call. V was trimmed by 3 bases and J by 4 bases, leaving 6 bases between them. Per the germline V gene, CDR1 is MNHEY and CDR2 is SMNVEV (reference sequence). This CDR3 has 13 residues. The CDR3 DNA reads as TGTGCCAGCAGTTTTTGGGTTAATGAAAAACTGTTTTTT. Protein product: CASSFWVNEKLFF.